This T cell receptor (beta chain) derives from a study of T cells after yellow fever vaccination. Study overall: For low cell numbers, libraries were made with SMART-Seq v4 Ultra Low Input.

Findings of the study overall: Most clones from primary vaccination were detected again post-booster (96% CD4, 88% CD8).

The CDR3 totals 14 residues. The V end lost 4 bases, the J end lost 0 bases, and 7 bases lay between the germline ends. Germline CDR1 reads SGHTA; CDR2 reads FQGNSA. This clonotype was seen many times. Its antigen is currently unknown. It was through 5'RACE template switching that TCR cDNA was made, with a universal primer site and UMIs added. TCRdb processed the 5' RACE reads anew with MiXCR; each CDR3 protein has one entry. The table shows 200,000 or so distinct CDR3 sequences, with 5.5% to 8.5% occurring only once. This clonotype was obtained from a man under 40 who received the YFV17D yellow fever vaccine. The rearrangement joins TRBV7-2 to TRBJ2-4; D ambiguous. The sample here was CD4+ T cells sorted from PBMCs, taken on the day of the yellow fever booster vaccination. The CDR3 loop reads CASSSDPAKNIQYF. The CDR3 DNA sequence: TGTGCCAGCAGCTCGGACCCAGCCAAAAACATTCAGTACTTC. Variable domain in full (rest from reference TRBV7-2 and TRBJ2-4): GAGVSQSPSNKVTEKGKDVELRCDPISGHTALYWYRQSLGQGLEFLIYFQGNSAPDKSGLPSDRFSAERTGGSVSTLTIQRTQQEDSAVYLCASSSDPAKNIQYFGAGTRLSVL.